This T cell receptor (beta chain) was recorded in a study of blood T cell repertoires in COVID-19. In the study overall: Some COVID-19 samples were acute and others convalescent; all came from the United States, Italy and Spain. PBMCs, B-cell-depleted T cells, or T cells provided the cDNA or gDNA that made up the material.

Trimming removed 8 bases from V and 1 base from J, with 9 bases in between. The CDR3 length is 13 residues. The germline CDR1 and CDR2 sequences are MNHEY and SVGAGI. As processed by the authors: Amplification from reference gene primers served as the basis for estimated nucleated cell counts. Some clones are missing from TCRdb's copy, which holds only in-frame ones; the method was immunoSEQ multiplex PCR. V, J and clone size are those of that table, while D and trimming were read from the DNA. The sample holds about 210,000 clones, about 85% seen once. The chain recombines TRBV6-5 with TRBJ1-5; D not resolved. Sequences were obtained from peripheral blood. The TCR sequence derives from a man between 65 and 85 years old with acute or convalescent COVID-19. In nucleotides, the CDR3 is TGTGCCAGCCGTAGAGGGAGCAATCAGCCCCAGCATTTT. This gives the protein CASRRGSNQPQHF.